One and the same sample provided the 21 T cell receptor beta chains below, sequenced in a study of blood T cell repertoires in COVID-19. Sequencing used immunoSEQ multiplex PCR; TCRdb keeps in-frame clones, though not all of them. The sample carries a few hundred thousand clones, approximately 90% recorded once. The material sequenced was PBMCs or T cells enriched from blood (not recorded which). These receptors were taken from a man in his late teens or twenties who had recovered from COVID-19.

The chain combines TRBV9 with TRBJ1-3; perhaps TRBD1 as D (6 bases). V shed 1 base and J shed 2 bases, with 7 bases lying between them. Germline V CDR1 and CDR2: SGDLS, YYNGEE. CDR3 length equals 14 residues. CDR3 nucleotides: TGTGCCAGCAGCGTAACAGGGACTGGAAACACCATATATTTT. This codes for CASSVTGTGNTIYF.

The chain is built from TRBV5-6 and TRBJ2-7; D uncertain. Looked up from germline, CDR1 is SGHDT and CDR2 is YYEEEE. This CDR3 contains 14 residues. The ends were cut back, 0 bases at V and 3 bases at J, with 10 bases in the middle. The CDR3 here is CASSLGHPVYEQYF. CDR3 DNA: TGTGCCAGCAGCTTGGGACACCCAGTCTACGAGCAGTACTTC.

The chain joins TRBV7-9 to TRBJ2-7, with a tentative D call TRBD1 (5 bases). V lost 5 bases, J lost 5 bases, and 7 bases lay in between. Germline V CDR1 and CDR2: SEHNR, FQNEAQ (reference sequence). There are 11 residues in the CDR3. The CDR3 here is CASSQGNEQYF. CDR3 in DNA: TGTGCCAGCAGCCAGGGCAACGAGCAGTACTTC.

This chain joins TRBV6-1 and TRBJ1-2; D uncertain. The CDR3 extends over 13 amino acids. V was clipped by 1 base and J by 5 bases, with 8 bases between them. Germline-derived CDR1 and CDR2 are MNHNS and SASEGT. The CDR3 spells CASSEVQQYGYTF. The CDR3 DNA reads TGTGCCAGCAGTGAAGTACAGCAGTATGGCTACACCTTC.

The chain is built from TRBV10-2 and TRBJ1-6, with 8 bases lining up with TRBD1. V shed 5 bases, J shed 3 bases, and the junction held 0 bases outside the gene matches. Germline-derived CDR1 and CDR2 are WSHSY and SAAADI. The CDR3 is made up of 14 amino acids. DNA of the CDR3: TGCGCCAGCAGTACAGGGGGCTATAATTCACCCCTCCACTTT. Translation: CASSTGGYNSPLHF.

The V and J genes are TRBV3-1 (or the pseudogene TRBV3-2) and TRBJ2-7; 9 bases are shared with TRBD2. The J segment lost 2 bases and the V segment lost 6 bases, leaving 11 bases of the junction unmatched. Germline V gene sequence: CDR1 LGHDT, CDR2 YNNKEL (reference sequence). CDR3 size: 16 residues. The chain's CDR3 is CASSPPERGDTYEQYF. DNA for the CDR3: TGTGCCAGCAGTCCCCCCGAGCGGGGGGACACCTACGAGCAGTACTTC.

V is TRBV7-8 and J is TRBJ1-2; 7 positions agree with TRBD1. CDR3 length: 14 amino acids. V lost 3 bases to trimming and J lost 3 bases; unmatched junction nucleotides: 4. The germline V gene encodes CDR1 SGHVS and CDR2 FQNEAQ. The CDR3: CASSLPGQHYGYTF. In DNA, the CDR3 is TGTGCCAGCAGCTTGCCGGGACAGCACTATGGCTACACCTTC.

This chain links TRBV10-3 with TRBJ2-1; maybe TRBD2 (6 bases). Germline loops: CDR1 ENHRY, CDR2 SYGVKD. V was clipped by 6 bases and J by 6 bases, with 15 bases between them. The CDR3 sequence is 14 residues long. The CDR3 reads CAIRGGTPSNEQFF. CDR3 bases: TGTGCCATCAGGGGCGGGACTCCGTCCAATGAGCAGTTCTTC.

As regards this clone: Other DNA sequences within the sample encode an identical CDR3. The chain is built from TRBV19 and TRBJ1-6, with D possibly matching TRBD1 (5 bases). The CDR3 runs 14 residues. Trimming took off 6 bases at V and 7 bases at J, with 13 bases between the two ends. The V gene's germline CDR1 is LNHDA and CDR2 SQIVND (reference sequence). This CDR3 is CASRGGTGNSPLHF. In DNA form, the CDR3 reads TGTGCCAGTAGGGGAGGGACGGGGAATTCACCCCTCCACTTT.

This chain joins TRBV5-1 and TRBJ2-5; 8 bases map to TRBD2. This CDR3 has 15 amino acids. J gave up 3 bases and V 4 bases, and 8 bases lay outside the gene matches. Germline V gene lookup returns CDR1 SGHRS and CDR2 YFSETQ. CDR3 residues: CASSIRSGREETQYF. In nucleotides, the CDR3 is TGCGCCAGCAGCATTAGGAGCGGGAGAGAAGAGACCCAGTACTTC.

The sample holds a few counts of this clone. The chain uses TRBV12-3 or TRBV12-4 and TRBJ1-1; possibly TRBD1 for D (6 bases). Between the trimmed V and J ends, which lost 6 bases and 8 bases, there was a span of 16 bases. The CDR3 covers 13 residues. The CDR3 spells CASSHTGLSEAFF. CDR3 bases: TGTGCCAGCAGCCATACAGGGCTCTCAGAAGCTTTCTTT.

The chain is built from TRBV10-3 and TRBJ1-1; 8 nucleotides line up with TRBD1. Germline lookup yields CDR1 ENHRY and CDR2 SYGVKD. This CDR3 has 11 amino acids. The ends lost 7 bases at V and 8 bases at J; junction bases unmatched: 3. As DNA, the CDR3 is TGTGCCATCATACAGGGGGAGGAAGCTTTCTTT. This encodes CAIIQGEEAFF.

The chain links TRBV24-1 to TRBJ2-5; D is possibly TRBD1 (6 bases). CDR1 and CDR2 from the germline V gene are KGHDR and SFDVKD. CDR3 length: 15 residues. Trimming took 1 base from V and 0 from J, leaving 8 bases between them. CDR3 DNA sequence: TGTGCCACCAGTGATTTAACAGGGAACCAAGAGACCCAGTACTTC. This sequence encodes CATSDLTGNQETQYF.

The chain combines TRBV27 with TRBJ2-1, with 8 bases lining up with TRBD1. Germline lookup yields CDR1 MNHEY and CDR2 SMNVEV (reference sequence). CDR3 length: 16 residues. J gave up 4 bases and V 6 bases, and 11 bases lay outside the gene matches. CDR3 residues: CASRPLGTGAYNEQFF. As DNA, the CDR3 is TGTGCCAGCAGACCCTTGGGGACAGGAGCTTACAATGAGCAGTTCTTC.

This clone was recorded only once. The chain is built from TRBV4-2 and TRBJ2-5; TRBD2 matches 7 bases. The CDR3 runs to 16 residues. The V and J ends lost 5 bases and 2 bases, in that order; junction bases with no gene match: 11. Germline CDR1 and CDR2: LGHNA and YNFKEQ. CDR3 coding DNA: TGTGCCAGCAGCGCCACTGGCGGGGGACTTCAAGAGACCCAGTACTTC. It codes for CASSATGGGLQETQYF.

The rearrangement joins TRBV6-6 to TRBJ1-5; no firm D call. Deletions cut 5 bases from V and 1 base from J, with 6 bases between. The CDR3 has 13 residues. Looked up from germline, CDR1 is MNHNY and CDR2 is SVGAGI (reference sequence). CDR3 DNA: TGTGCCAGCAGTACAGTGAGCAATCAGCCCCAGCATTTT. This gives the protein CASSTVSNQPQHF.

The chain carries TRBV7-3 and TRBJ1-6, with TRBD1 matching over 8 bases. Germline assignment: CDR1 SGHTA and CDR2 FQGTGA. Germline trimming cut 6 bases from V and 3 bases from J; bases unmatched to any gene: 7. CDR3 size: 16 residues. The DNA for the CDR3 is TGTGCCAGCAGTCGGGGACAGGCGGGCTATAATTCACCCCTCCACTTT. Translated, it gives CASSRGQAGYNSPLHF.

A note on this clone: The sample has other DNA sequences that encode this CDR3 too. The chain has TRBV18 and TRBJ1-2; D remains unclear. Germline-derived CDR1 and CDR2 are KGHSH and LQKENI. Trimming stripped 3 bases from V and 1 base from J, with 6 bases between. The CDR3 runs 13 residues. For the CDR3, the DNA is TGTGCCAGCTCACCCGAGGGTAACTATGGCTACACCTTC. This translates into CASSPEGNYGYTF.

This chain joins TRBV5-1 and TRBJ1-1, with D possibly being TRBD1 (5 bases). V was trimmed by 0 bases and J by 4 bases, leaving 13 bases between them. This CDR3 has 15 amino acids. Per germline, CDR1 SGHRS and CDR2 YFSETQ. Here the CDR3 DNA reads TGCGCCAGCAGCTTGGGTACAGGAATCATCACTGAAGCTTTCTTT. Its protein is CASSLGTGIITEAFF.

The V and J genes are TRBV7-2 and TRBJ2-5, with 7 bases fitting TRBD1. Trimming removed 4 bases from V and 9 bases from J; junction bases left unmatched: 11. There are 14 residues in the CDR3. Germline assignment: CDR1 SGHTA and CDR2 FQGNSA. CDR3 bases: TGTGCCAGCAGCTCGCAAGACAGGGTGGGGGCCCAGTACTTC. As protein: CASSSQDRVGAQYF.

J is TRBJ2-5 and V is TRBV2, with TRBD1 matching over 8 bases. Unmatched junction bases numbered 0, after V lost 4 bases and J lost 2 bases. The V gene's germline CDR1 is SNHLY and CDR2 FYNNEI. CDR3 size: 13 residues. The CDR3 here is CASSGTGQETQYF. DNA for the CDR3: TGTGCCAGCAGTGGGACAGGGCAAGAGACCCAGTACTTC.